This T cell receptor beta chain stems from a study of T cells in Graves' hyperthyroidism and ophthalmopathy. General study results and limits: Among clonotypes expanded in thyroid above 0.001, most were also found in blood.

Patients showing uncontrolled infection, other autoimmune disease, pregnancy or lactation were ineligible. Diagnoses used clinical symptoms, serum thyroxine and TRAb, thyroid ultrasound and orbital computed tomography. Germline lookup yields CDR1 SGHAT and CDR2 FQNNGV. The CDR3 runs to 17 residues. The V and J ends lost 1 base and 4 bases respectively, with 14 bases between them. In its sample, this clonotype was seen a few times. Its antigen remains unknown. The TCR beta CDR3 regions underwent amplification using RNA transcripts as the source. The study used the HTBI primer set for a first-round RT-PCR of the TCR CDR3. Each CDR3 protein is one row after TCRdb ran MiXCR on the multiplex PCR reads. The data show around 580,000 distinct CDR3 sequences, 46% seen once.

Source material: peripheral blood or thyroid tissue (not recorded which). This receptor was obtained from a woman in her late teens or twenties with Graves' hyperthyroidism. This chain links TRBV11-2 with TRBJ2-6; D not certain. This CDR3 reads CASSLVAANTGANVLTF. The CDR3 DNA is TGTGCCAGCAGCTTAGTAGCAGCGAACACCGGGGCCAACGTCCTGACTTTC.